A single sample is the source of the 23 T cell receptor beta chains below, sequenced in a study of shared clonotypes between healthy human individuals. Repertoires were generated with immunoSEQ multiplex PCR, while TCRdb's copy carries only in-frame clones and drops some. The table includes around 500,000 clones, roughly 80% detected once. Material for sequencing was PBMCs. These receptors all stem from a woman in her thirties or forties in good health. Some clones in this sample may be carry-over from other donors' samples.

The genes are TRBV5-1 and TRBJ2-2; D tentatively reads TRBD1 or TRBD2 (5 bases each). This CDR3 region has 16 residues. Germline V gives CDR1 SGHRS, CDR2 YFSETQ. V lost 0 bases to trimming and J lost 4 bases, with 13 bases between them. This CDR3 is CASSLGGILGTGELFF. The CDR3 nucleotides read TGCGCCAGCAGCTTGGGGGGGATACTCGGCACCGGGGAGCTGTTTTTT.

The chain couples TRBV10-3 to TRBJ2-1; a weak D match, TRBD2 (5 bases). V lost 0 bases, J lost 9 bases, and 9 bases lay in between. Germline V lookup: CDR1 ENHRY, CDR2 SYGVKD. This CDR3 has 13 residues. This CDR3 is CAISESEGIEQFF. Here the CDR3 DNA reads TGTGCCATCAGTGAGTCTGAGGGTATTGAGCAGTTCTTC.

The V and J genes are TRBV25-1 and TRBJ1-1; D might be TRBD1 (6 bases). In germline, CDR1 is MGHDK, CDR2 SYGVNS. The CDR3 runs 15 residues. Trimming pared 1 base from V and 5 bases from J, leaving 14 bases between. The CDR3 DNA follows: TGTGCCAGCAGTGAATTAAGGGGGAAGGCAACTGAAGCTTTCTTT. It specifies CASSELRGKATEAFF.

This chain connects TRBV6-1 to TRBJ2-1; a possible D gene is TRBD1 (6 bases). Germline V gene lookup returns CDR1 MNHNS and CDR2 SASEGT. Trimming pared 1 base from V and 3 bases from J, leaving 10 bases between. This CDR3 contains 15 residues. The DNA of the CDR3 is TGTGCCAGCAGTGAAGGGGTGGGACACTACAATGAGCAGTTCTTC. This codes for CASSEGVGHYNEQFF.

This chain joins TRBV14 and TRBJ1-4, with no clear D. The CDR3 has 14 residues. Germline loops: CDR1 SGHDN, CDR2 FVKESK. Trimming stripped 4 bases from V and 0 bases from J, with 6 bases between. The CDR3 DNA reads as TGTGCCAGCAGCCCCCGTGCAACTAATGAAAAACTGTTTTTT. Translated: CASSPRATNEKLFF.

The table lists this clone with a few counts. The genes are TRBV21-1 and TRBJ2-7. TRBV21-1 constitutes a pseudogene. The CDR3 extends over 10 amino acids. CDR3 protein: CASSMDEQYF. Here the CDR3 DNA reads TGTGCCAGCAGCATGGACGAGCAGTACTTC.

The V call is TRBV4-3, the J call TRBJ2-7; D gene uncertain. Germline values: CDR1 LGHNA, CDR2 YSLEER. The V gene lost 0 bases and the J gene lost 1 base, with 7 bases spanning the gap. CDR3 length equals 14 residues. Written as DNA, the CDR3 is TGCGCCAGCAGCCAAGATAGCAATTCCTACGAGCAGTACTTC. Amino acids: CASSQDSNSYEQYF.

V gene TRBV29-1 combines with J gene TRBJ1-5; perhaps TRBD1 as D (5 bases). Per germline, CDR1 SQVTM and CDR2 ANQGSEA. Deletions cut 6 bases from V and 0 bases from J, with 12 bases between. This CDR3 contains 14 residues. The CDR3 sequence: CSVATAFSNQPQHF. In nucleotides, the CDR3 is TGCAGCGTCGCGACAGCGTTTAGCAATCAGCCCCAGCATTTT.

V and J are TRBV7-3 and TRBJ2-5; D assignment may be TRBD1 or TRBD2 (5 bases each). CDR1 is SGHTA and CDR2 is FQGTGA in the germline V gene. The CDR3 is 14 residues long. V lost 4 bases, J lost 5 bases, and 14 bases lay in between. The CDR3 loop is CASSSPGPQETQYF. CDR3 DNA: TGTGCCAGCAGCTCACCGGGACCCCAGGAGACCCAGTACTTC.

The V gene is TRBV5-5, the J gene TRBJ1-5; D is ambiguous. With 1 base removed from V and 7 bases from J, the gap between germline ends came to 9 bases. This CDR3 has 13 residues. CDR1 and CDR2 (germline): SGHKS, YYEKEE (reference sequence). CDR3 DNA: TGTGCCAGCAGCTTGTTATGGGAACAGCCCCAGCATTTT. This sequence encodes CASSLLWEQPQHF. The whole variable domain, filled in from reference TRBV5-5 and TRBJ1-5, reads DAGVTQSPTHLIKTRGQQVTLRCSPISGHKSVSWYQQVLGQGPQFIFQYYEKEERGRGNFPDRFSARQFPNYSSELNVNALLLGDSALYLCASSLLWEQPQHFGDGTRLSIL.

The chain links TRBV10-3 to TRBJ1-1; D is unresolved. V was cut by 2 bases and J by 1 base, with 2 bases left in between. This CDR3 is built from 12 residues. The germline gives CDR1 ENHRY, CDR2 SYGVKD. Here the CDR3 DNA reads TGTGCCATCAGTGAGGGGAACACTGAAGCTTTCTTT. Protein: CAISEGNTEAFF.

The CDR3 bases are TGTGCCAGTAGTATACCCCCCCGGGACAGGGGGCCAAAGAGCTCCTACAATGAGCAGTTCTTC. Its translation: CASSIPPRDRGPKSSYNEQFF. The chain recombines TRBV19 with TRBJ2-1, with 12 bases that match TRBD1. The CDR3 is 21 amino acids. J was trimmed by 0 bases and V by 2 bases; bases with no gene match: 14. Germline V gives CDR1 LNHDA, CDR2 SQIVND (reference sequence).

The chain carries TRBV19 and TRBJ2-2, with TRBD2 identical over 8 bases. Unmatched junction bases numbered 9, after V lost 4 bases and J lost 2 bases. The length of the CDR3 is 17 residues. In germline, CDR1 is LNHDA, CDR2 SQIVND (reference sequence). This chain's CDR3 is CASSTQLREVNTGELFF. The CDR3 nucleotides are TGTGCCAGTAGTACCCAATTGCGGGAGGTAAACACCGGGGAGCTGTTTTTT.

The CDR3: CASSAGGGELFF. Here the CDR3 DNA reads TGTGCCAGTAGTGCGGGGGGCGGGGAGCTGTTTTTT. The rearrangement uses TRBV19 and TRBJ2-2; 8 bases line up with TRBD2. Germline lookup yields CDR1 LNHDA and CDR2 SQIVND (reference sequence). Trimming at V came to 5 bases and at J to 7 bases, leaving 0 bases not matched to a gene. This CDR3 spans 12 amino acids.

The V gene is TRBV10-2, the J gene TRBJ2-5; 12 bases agree with TRBD2. The V gene end was trimmed by 2 bases and the J gene end by 4 bases; junction bases not matched to a gene: 5. CDR1 WSHSY and CDR2 SAAADI come from the germline V gene. This CDR3 spans 16 amino acids. CDR3 in DNA: TGCGCCAGCAGTGAGCCCGGGACTAGCGGGCGAGAGACCCAGTACTTC. This codes for CASSEPGTSGRETQYF.

The gene calls are TRBV19 and TRBJ1-5; D remains unclear. Deletions cut 3 bases from V and 4 bases from J, with 7 bases between. This CDR3 has 13 residues. The V gene's germline CDR1 is LNHDA and CDR2 SQIVND (reference sequence). This CDR3 is CASSIFENQPQHF. In nucleotides, the CDR3 is TGTGCCAGTAGTATTTTTGAAAATCAGCCCCAGCATTTT.

The V and J genes are TRBV9 and TRBJ2-7; TRBD2 matches at 8 bases. V gave up 4 bases and J gave up 2 bases; unmatched junction bases: 8. Germline lookup yields CDR1 SGDLS and CDR2 YYNGEE. The CDR3 runs to 15 residues. CDR3 loop: CASSPTSGPTYEQYF. The CDR3, as DNA: TGTGCCAGCAGCCCAACTAGCGGCCCTACCTACGAGCAGTACTTC.

CDR3 loop: CASARTGVLYEQYF. DNA of the CDR3: TGCGCCAGCGCAAGGACAGGGGTCCTTTACGAGCAGTACTTC. The chain employs TRBV5-1 and TRBJ2-7; 9 positions match TRBD1. Germline-derived CDR1 and CDR2 are SGHRS and YFSETQ. With 7 bases clipped from V and 4 bases from J, the junction kept 9 bases outside the gene matches. The CDR3 runs to 14 residues.

The J gene is TRBJ2-2, the V gene TRBV21-1; no check of the table's D call, TRBD2, against the DNA was made. TRBV21-1 is a pseudogene. The CDR3 loop spans 17 amino acids. The chain's CDR3 is CASSSTSGRSDTGELFF. CDR3 DNA sequence: TGTGCCAGCAGCTCGACTAGCGGGAGGTCGGACACCGGGGAGCTGTTTTTT.

This clone appeared a single time. The rearrangement uses TRBV6-1 and TRBJ2-7; tentative D call: TRBD2 (6 bases). V lost 10 bases and J 0 bases, leaving 13 bases between the germline ends. In germline, CDR1 is MNHNS, CDR2 SASEGT. The CDR3 length is 13 residues. CDR3 loop: CATEGTVSYEQYF. CDR3 in DNA: TGTGCCACTGAGGGGACTGTCTCCTACGAGCAGTACTTC.

As concerns this clone: Because the CDR3's place on the DNA is in doubt, the DNA is left out and the CDR3 is given as listed by TCRdb. The chain couples TRBV28 to TRBJ1-2. Germline V gene lookup returns CDR1 MDHEN and CDR2 SYDVKM. The CDR3 totals 14 residues, both ends included. This CDR3 is CASILGDELFDYTF.

This clone appeared once. The rearrangement uses TRBV29-1 and TRBJ1-3; no firm D call. This CDR3 region has 14 residues. Germline V gives CDR1 SQVTM, CDR2 ANQGSEA. Trimming left V 3 bases short and J 0 bases short, with 9 bases between. DNA of the CDR3: TGCAGCGTTGAGGCAGGTAGCTCTGGAAACACCATATATTTT. Translating it yields CSVEAGSSGNTIYF.

V is TRBV29-1 and J is TRBJ1-1; possibly TRBD1 for D (5 bases). This CDR3 region has 13 residues. CDR1 is SQVTM and CDR2 is ANQGSEA in the germline V gene. Trimming shortened V by 0 bases and J by 8 bases, and 13 bases separated the two germline ends. The CDR3 is CSVEDLAGSEAFF. CDR3 nucleotides: TGCAGCGTTGAAGATCTGGCAGGGTCAGAAGCTTTCTTT.